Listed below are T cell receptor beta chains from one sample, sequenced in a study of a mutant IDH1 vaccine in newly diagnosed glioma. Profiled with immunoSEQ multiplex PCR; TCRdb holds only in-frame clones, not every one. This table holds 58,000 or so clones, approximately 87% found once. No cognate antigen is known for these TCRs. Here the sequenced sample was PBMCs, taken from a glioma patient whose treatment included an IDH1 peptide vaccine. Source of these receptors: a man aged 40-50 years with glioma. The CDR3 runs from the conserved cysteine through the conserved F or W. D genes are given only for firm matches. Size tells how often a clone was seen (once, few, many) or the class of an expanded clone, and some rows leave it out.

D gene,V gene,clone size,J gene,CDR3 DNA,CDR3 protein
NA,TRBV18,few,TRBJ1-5,TGTGCCAGCTCACAGGGGCCGCGCAATCAGCCCCAGCATTTT,CASSQGPRNQPQHF
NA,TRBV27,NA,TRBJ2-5,TGTGCCAGCAGTTTGGAGGGGGTAATAGCCCCAAGGGCCCAGTACTTC,CASSLEGVIAPRAQYF
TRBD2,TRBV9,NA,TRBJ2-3,TGTGCCAGCAGCATTAGCGGGAGTACAGATACGCAGTATTTT,CASSISGSTDTQYF
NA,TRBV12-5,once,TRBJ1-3,TGTGCTAGTGGTTTGGGCAATTCGGGAAACACCATATATTTT,CASGLGNSGNTIYF
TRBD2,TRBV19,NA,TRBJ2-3,TGTGCCAGTAGTGGGACTAGCCCTGGGACGGTGACAGATACGCAGTATTTT,CASSGTSPGTVTDTQYF
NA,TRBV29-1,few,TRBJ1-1,TGCAGCGTTGTACGGATGAACACTGAAGCTTTCTTT,CSVVRMNTEAFF
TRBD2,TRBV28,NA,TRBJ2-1,TGTGCCAGCAGTACCCCAAAGCGGGAGCGTGAGCAGTTCTTC,CASSTPKREREQFF
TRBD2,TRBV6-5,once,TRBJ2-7,TGTGCCAGCAGTTTAGCGGGAGAAGGCGAGCAGTACTTC,CASSLAGEGEQYF
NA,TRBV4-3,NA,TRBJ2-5,TGCGCCAGCAGCCCCGATCCCGGGGGCTGGGAGACCCAGTACTTC,CASSPDPGGWETQYF
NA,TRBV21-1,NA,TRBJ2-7,TGTGCCAGCAAACAAACGGAATTCAGGGCCGACTACGAGCAGTACTTC,CASKQTEFRADYEQYF
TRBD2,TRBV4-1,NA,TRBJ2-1,TGCGCCAGCAGCCAAGGTGATAGCGGGAGGAACTACAATGAGCAGTTCTTC,CASSQGDSGRNYNEQFF
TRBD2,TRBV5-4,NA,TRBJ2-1,TGTGCCAGCAGCTTTGTCGGGACTAGCCATGAGCAGTTCTTC,CASSFVGTSHEQFF
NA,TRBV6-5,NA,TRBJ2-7,TGTGCCAGCAGTTATACGATAGTTTCCTACGAGCAGTACTTC,CASSYTIVSYEQYF
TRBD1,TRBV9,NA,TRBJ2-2,TGTGCCAGCAGCGCCGAGACAGGGGGCGGGACCGGGGAGCTGTTTTTT,CASSAETGGGTGELFF
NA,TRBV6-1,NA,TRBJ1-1,TGTGCCAGCAGCTGGGTGAACACTGAAGCTTTCTTT,CASSWVNTEAFF
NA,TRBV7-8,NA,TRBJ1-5,TGTGCCAGCAGCCGATTCGCAGGGACCGACAATCAGCCCCAGCATTTT,CASSRFAGTDNQPQHF
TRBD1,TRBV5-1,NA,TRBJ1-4,TGCGCCAGCAGCATATCTCCGGGACAGGGGGGTGAAAAACTGTTTTTT,CASSISPGQGGEKLFF
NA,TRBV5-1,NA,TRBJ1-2,TGCGCCAGCAGCTTGGCCGGGATACATGGCTACACCTTC,CASSLAGIHGYTF
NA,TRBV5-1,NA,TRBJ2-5,TGCGCCAGCAGTTCACAGGGACGGGAGACCCAGTACTTC,CASSSQGRETQYF
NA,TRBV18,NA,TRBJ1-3,TGTGCCAGCTCACCAGCTAGCTCTGGAAACACCATATATTTT,CASSPASSGNTIYF
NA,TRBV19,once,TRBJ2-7,TGTGCCAGTAGTCACCTTTACGAGCAGTACTTC,CASSHLYEQYF
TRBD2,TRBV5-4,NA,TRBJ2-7,TGTGCCAGCAGCTTGGGGTCGGGAGGGCCCTACGAGCAGTACTTC,CASSLGSGGPYEQYF
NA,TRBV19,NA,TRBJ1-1,TGTGCCAGTCAGGGGCTTGAAGGACTGAGCACTGAAGCTTTCTTT,CASQGLEGLSTEAFF
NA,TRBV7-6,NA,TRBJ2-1,TGTGCCAGCAGCTTAGTGGCGGAACCCTACAATGAGCAGTTCTTC,CASSLVAEPYNEQFF
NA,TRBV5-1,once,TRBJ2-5,TGCGCCAGCAGCTTGCGACCTGGGGCGCAAGAGACCCAGTACTTC,CASSLRPGAQETQYF
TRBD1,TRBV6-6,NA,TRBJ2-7,TGTGCCAGCAGGGACAGGATTTACGAGCAGTACTTC,CASRDRIYEQYF
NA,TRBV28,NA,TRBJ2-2,TGTGCCAGCAGTCCCGACACCCTGACGAGTACACCTACCGGGGAGCTGTTTTTT,CASSPDTLTSTPTGELFF
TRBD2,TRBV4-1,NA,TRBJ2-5,TGCGCCAGCAGCCAAGATCGCGGGAGGGCTAGGGAGACCCAGTACTTC,CASSQDRGRARETQYF
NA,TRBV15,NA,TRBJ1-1,TGTGCCACCAGCAGAGCTAGGGGCAAAGCTTTCTTT,CATSRARGKAFF
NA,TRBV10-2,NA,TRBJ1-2,TGCGCCAGCAGTGGGGAGTACCGGTTGGGGACCTTC,CASSGEYRLGTF
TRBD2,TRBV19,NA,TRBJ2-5,TGTGCCAGTAGTTCCCTAGCGGGAGGCGGAGAGACCCAGTACTTC,CASSSLAGGGETQYF
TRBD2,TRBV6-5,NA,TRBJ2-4,TGTGCCAGCAGTTACTCGGCTAGCGGGGCCAAAAACATTCAGTACTTC,CASSYSASGAKNIQYF
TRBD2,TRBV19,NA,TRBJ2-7,TGTGCCAGTACCCCGGAGGGCCTAGCGGGGAGGTACGAGCAGTACTTC,CASTPEGLAGRYEQYF
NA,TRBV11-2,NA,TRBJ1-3,TGTGCCAGCAGCTCGATTTACAGCTTCTCTGGAAACACCATATATTTT,CASSSIYSFSGNTIYF
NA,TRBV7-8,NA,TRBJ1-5,TGTGCCAGCAGCTTAGTGGCCATCAATCAGCCCCAGCATTTT,CASSLVAINQPQHF
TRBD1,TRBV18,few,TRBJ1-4,TGTGCCAGCTCACAACGTTCGGGACAGGACGAAAAACTGTTTTTT,CASSQRSGQDEKLFF
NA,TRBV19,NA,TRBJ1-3,TGTGCCAGTAGTGGGCAGGCCGGTGACGGAAACACCATATATTTT,CASSGQAGDGNTIYF
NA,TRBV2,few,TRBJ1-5,TGTGCCACCCCTCGGGTCCCAGCAAGCAATCAGCCCCAGCATTTT,CATPRVPASNQPQHF
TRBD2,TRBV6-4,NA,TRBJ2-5,TGTGCCAGCAGTGACCACGGGAGGTATGCTTGGGCGGGCAATCAAGAGACCCAGTACTTC,CASSDHGRYAWAGNQETQYF
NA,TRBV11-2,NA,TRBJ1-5,TGTGCCAGCAGTTCAGGGCGCGGGCCCCAGCATTTT,CASSSGRGPQHF
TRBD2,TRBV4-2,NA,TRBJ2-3,TGTGCCAGCAGCCAATCCAGCGGGAGGGGTGGAGATACGCAGTATTTT,CASSQSSGRGGDTQYF
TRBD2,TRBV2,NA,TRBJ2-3,TGTGCCAGCAGGGAAGGGGGGACTAGCGGGAGGGCCAATGCAGATACGCAGTATTTT,CASREGGTSGRANADTQYF
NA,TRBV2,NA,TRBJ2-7,TGTGCCAGCAGAGCAAACCCACTAGGAGGTGAGCAGTACTTC,CASRANPLGGEQYF
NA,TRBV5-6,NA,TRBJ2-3,TGTGCCAGCACCGTGGCTAGCACAGATACGCAGTATTTT,CASTVASTDTQYF
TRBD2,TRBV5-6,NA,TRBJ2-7,TGTGCCAGCAGCTTGGGGCCTGCGGGAGGGTACCAGTACTTC,CASSLGPAGGYQYF
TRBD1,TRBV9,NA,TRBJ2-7,TGTGCCAGCAGCGTAGGGACAGGCGCGTACGAGCAGTACTTC,CASSVGTGAYEQYF
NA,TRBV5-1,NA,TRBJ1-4,TGCGCCAGCAGACCTCAGGTGCATAATAATGAAAAACTGTTTTTT,CASRPQVHNNEKLFF
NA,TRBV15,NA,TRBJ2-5,TGTGCCACCAGCAGAGATTCAGGGAAAGAGACCCAGTACTTC,CATSRDSGKETQYF
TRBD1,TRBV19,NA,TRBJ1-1,TGTGCCAGTAGTATGGCGGGACAGGACGAAGCTTTCTTT,CASSMAGQDEAFF
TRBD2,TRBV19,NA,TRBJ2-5,TGTGCCAGTAGTGTGCCGGGACTAGCAAGCCGGACCCAGTACTTC,CASSVPGLASRTQYF
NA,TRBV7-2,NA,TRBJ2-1,TGTGCCAGCAGCGCCGGGACCCTCAATGAGCAGTTCTTC,CASSAGTLNEQFF
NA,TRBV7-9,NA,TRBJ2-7,TGTGCCAGCAGCGTAGGGTTAAACGAGCAGTACTTC,CASSVGLNEQYF
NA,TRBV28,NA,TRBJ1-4,TGTGCCAGCTGCTTCACCTTAGTTAGGGAAAAACTGTTTTTT,CASCFTLVREKLFF
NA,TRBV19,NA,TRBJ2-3,TGTGCCAGTAGTCCACGGGGAGGTTGGACAGATACGCAGTATTTT,CASSPRGGWTDTQYF
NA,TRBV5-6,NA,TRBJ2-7,TGTGCCAGCAGAGGAGGGCAGGGGCCCTCCTACGAGCAGTACTTC,CASRGGQGPSYEQYF